A single sample gave rise to the 30 T cell receptor beta chains below, sequenced in a study of cytomegalovirus exposure and HLA in healthy donors. The PCR had 60 Vbeta and 13 Jbeta primers. Sequencing was performed with immunoSEQ multiplex PCR; in TCRdb, only in-frame clones are kept and a portion is missing. The repertoire has around 140,000 clones, approximately 78% of them found once; the top ten carry approximately 8.1%. Sequencing was performed on PBMCs. The receptors stem from a woman aged 50 to 65 in good health and CMV-seropositive.

The chain combines TRBV7-3 with TRBJ2-1; 11 nucleotides line up with TRBD2. The CDR3 runs 15 residues. CDR1 SGHTA and CDR2 FQGTGA come from the germline V gene. V was clipped by 6 bases and J by 6 bases; unmatched bases: 7. The CDR3, as DNA: TGTGCCAGCAGTATAGCGGGAGGGCCTTTCAATGAGCAGTTCTTC. It specifies CASSIAGGPFNEQFF.

This clone was seen a handful of times. The chain carries TRBV10-3 and TRBJ1-1; 9 nucleotides agree with TRBD1. CDR1 and CDR2 (germline): ENHRY, SYGVKD. The CDR3 sequence is 13 residues long. The J segment lost 5 bases and the V segment lost 5 bases, leaving 3 bases of the junction unmatched. CDR3 amino acids: CAISTGQGTEAFF. DNA of the CDR3: TGTGCCATCAGTACCGGACAGGGGACTGAAGCTTTCTTT.

This chain links TRBV15 with TRBJ1-1; the D is unclear. This CDR3 contains 15 residues. Germline assignment: CDR1 LNHNV and CDR2 YYDKDF (reference sequence). V shed 4 bases and J shed 1 base, with 13 bases lying between them. CDR3 nucleotide sequence: TGTGCCACCAGCATCAAAGGAAGGAGGAACACTGAAGCTTTCTTT. Its protein is CATSIKGRRNTEAFF.

This chain connects TRBV6-1 to TRBJ1-2, with 7 bases lining up with TRBD1. Germline assignment: CDR1 MNHNS and CDR2 SASEGT. The CDR3 has 14 residues. V gave up 11 bases and J gave up 0 bases; unmatched junction bases: 9. In DNA, the CDR3 is TGTGCCTCGAAAACCGGGACAGCTAACTATGGCTACACCTTC. Encoded protein: CASKTGTANYGYTF.

V gene TRBV9 combines with J gene TRBJ2-3; 8 bases line up with TRBD1. Germline CDR1 and CDR2: SGDLS and YYNGEE. The CDR3 sequence is 16 residues long. The ends lost 4 bases at V and 3 bases at J; junction bases unmatched: 10. CDR3 nucleotides: TGTGCCAGCAGCACAACAGGGGGATTTGGTACAGATACGCAGTATTTT. Encoded protein: CASSTTGGFGTDTQYF.

This chain joins TRBV7-9 and TRBJ1-2, with a tentative D call TRBD1 (6 bases). The germline V and J ends were trimmed by 6 bases and 5 bases, with 19 bases remaining between them. Germline V gives CDR1 SEHNR, CDR2 FQNEAQ (reference sequence). The CDR3 covers 15 residues. The CDR3 loop is CASRLTRDTKYGYTF. The CDR3 DNA is TGTGCCAGCAGACTAACCCGGGACACAAAGTATGGCTACACCTTC.

V is TRBV10-3 and J is TRBJ2-5, with D perhaps matching TRBD1 (5 bases). The CDR3 length is 14 residues. The germline gives CDR1 ENHRY, CDR2 SYGVKD. V was pared by 2 bases and J by 5 bases, with 12 bases between. The CDR3 spells CAISEGARTETQYF. The CDR3 DNA is TGTGCCATCAGTGAGGGGGCCAGGACCGAGACCCAGTACTTC.

J is TRBJ1-6 and V is TRBV5-1, with unresolved D. The CDR3 is 17 amino acids. Germline lookup yields CDR1 SGHRS and CDR2 YFSETQ. The V end was cut by 2 bases, the J end by 5 bases, with 17 bases between. The CDR3 nucleotides read TGCGCCAGCAGCTTCGCTGACAACTCCGCACATAATTCACCCCTCCACTTT. Translated: CASSFADNSAHNSPLHF.

This clone showed up just once. V usage is TRBV6-4 and J usage is TRBJ2-1, with D maybe TRBD2 (6 bases). The CDR3 has 15 amino acids. Germline values: CDR1 MRHNA, CDR2 SNTAGT. Trimming took 5 bases from V and 9 from J, leaving 20 bases between them. The CDR3 region has the DNA TGTGCCAGCAGTTTGGACGGTGGGGGGACCGCTGAGCAGTTCTTC. Its translation: CASSLDGGGTAEQFF.

The rearrangement links TRBV5-5 to TRBJ1-1, with D uncertain. The CDR3 extends over 15 amino acids. The germline V and J ends were trimmed by 5 bases and 0 bases, with 14 bases remaining between them. The germline V gene encodes CDR1 SGHKS and CDR2 YYEKEE (reference sequence). CDR3 protein: CASRPDERVNTEAFF. The CDR3 DNA follows: TGTGCCAGCAGACCCGATGAGCGAGTGAACACTGAAGCTTTCTTT.

This rearrangement joins TRBV30 to TRBJ2-7, with 7 bases lining up with TRBD2. Germline CDR1 GTSNPN, CDR2 SVGIG (reference sequence). The CDR3 extends over 12 amino acids. V lost 2 bases to trimming and J lost 7 bases; unmatched junction nucleotides: 5. The DNA for the CDR3 is TGTGCCTGGAGTTCGGGAGGAGGTGAGCAGTACTTC. This sequence encodes CAWSSGGGEQYF.

The chain has TRBV15 and TRBJ1-1; D remains unclear. Per germline, CDR1 LNHNV and CDR2 YYDKDF (reference sequence). V lost 1 base, J lost 3 bases, and 9 bases lay in between. CDR3 length: 14 residues. The CDR3 spells CATSRGGEDTEAFF. DNA of the CDR3: TGTGCCACCAGCAGAGGCGGTGAGGACACTGAAGCTTTCTTT.

The rearrangement uses TRBV4-1 and TRBJ2-2; D perhaps matches TRBD1 (6 bases). Germline V CDR1 and CDR2: MGHRA, YSYEKL. CDR3 length: 14 amino acids. Trimming cost V 4 bases and J 1 base, with 7 bases left between them. CDR3 sequence reads: CASSLDRNTGELFF. The CDR3 nucleotides are TGCGCCAGCAGCCTGGACAGGAACACCGGGGAGCTGTTTTTT.

CDR3 loop: CASSLGGQGRETQYF. The DNA for the CDR3 is TGTGCCAGCAGCTTAGGGGGACAGGGGCGGGAGACCCAGTACTTC. The V and J genes are TRBV11-2 and TRBJ2-5; the match to TRBD1 covers 10 bases. The CDR3 loop spans 15 amino acids. CDR1 is SGHAT and CDR2 is FQNNGV in the germline V gene. Losses at the gene ends were 1 base for V and 5 bases for J; bases not matched to a gene: 4.

V gene TRBV7-9 combines with J gene TRBJ1-1; no definite D call. The CDR3 consists of 10 residues. Germline V gene sequence: CDR1 SEHNR, CDR2 FQNEAQ (reference sequence). Trimming removed 3 bases from V and 7 bases from J, with 3 bases in between. Here the CDR3 reads CASSFLEAFF. In DNA, the CDR3 is TGTGCCAGCAGCTTCCTTGAAGCTTTCTTT.

This clone was recorded a few times. This chain joins TRBV29-1 and TRBJ2-3; possible D gene TRBD2, 6 bases. The germline gives CDR1 SQVTM, CDR2 ANQGSEA. CDR3 length: 14 residues. Trimming left V 6 bases short and J 6 bases short, with 19 bases between. The CDR3 sequence is CSVPPYGGTDTQYF. As DNA, the CDR3 is TGCAGCGTGCCCCCCTACGGGGGAACGGATACGCAGTATTTT.

The gene calls are TRBV10-3 and TRBJ1-1; the D is unclear. The length of the CDR3 is 12 residues. Per germline, CDR1 ENHRY and CDR2 SYGVKD. V lost 7 bases to trimming and J lost 2 bases, with 8 bases between them. In DNA form, the CDR3 reads TGTGCCATCAAGAGACAAAACACTGAAGCTTTCTTT. It is translated as CAIKRQNTEAFF.

The rearrangement joins TRBV5-1 to TRBJ1-1; TRBD1 matches 8 bases. V lost 0 bases, J lost 3 bases, and 1 base stayed unmatched. CDR3 length equals 14 residues. From germline, CDR1 is SGHRS and CDR2 YFSETQ. The DNA for the CDR3 is TGCGCCAGCAGCTTGGTGACAGGGGACACTGAAGCTTTCTTT. Translation: CASSLVTGDTEAFF.

V is TRBV2 and J is TRBJ2-3; D perhaps matches TRBD1 (5 bases). Germline V gives CDR1 SNHLY, CDR2 FYNNEI. V lost 8 bases to trimming and J lost 3 bases, with 9 bases between them. The CDR3 has 12 residues. Written as DNA, the CDR3 is TGTGCCAGCGACAGTTGGACAGATACGCAGTATTTT. This translates into CASDSWTDTQYF.

The chain employs TRBV29-1 and TRBJ1-2; D might be TRBD1 (5 bases). The germline V gene has CDR1 SQVTM and CDR2 ANQGSEA. The ends were cut back, 0 bases at V and 2 bases at J, with 13 bases in the middle. The CDR3 is made up of 15 amino acids. The CDR3 DNA is TGCAGCGTTGAAGAGGAGGGACGGCAAAACTATGGCTACACCTTC. Protein product: CSVEEEGRQNYGYTF.

The chain joins TRBV5-5 to TRBJ1-2; 8 bases are a match to TRBD1. The CDR3 spans 15 residues. The germline gives CDR1 SGHKS, CDR2 YYEKEE (reference sequence). V lost 4 bases and J lost 3; bases outside the gene matches: 8. Here the CDR3 reads CASSRQGRGDYGYTF. DNA for the CDR3: TGTGCCAGCAGCCGACAGGGGAGAGGGGACTATGGCTACACCTTC.

The DNA for the CDR3 is TGTGCCAGCAGTGGACACGGGATATCGGAGGAGCAGTACTTC. This encodes CASSGHGISEEQYF. The chain is built from TRBV2 and TRBJ2-7; a weak D match, TRBD2 (5 bases). The V and J ends lost 4 bases and 7 bases respectively, with 17 bases between them. Germline CDR1 SNHLY, CDR2 FYNNEI. The CDR3 sequence is 14 residues long.

Regarding this clone: Additional DNA sequences in this sample encode the identical CDR3. J is TRBJ2-2 and V is TRBV9; 10 bases agree with TRBD2. V was clipped by 2 bases and J by 4 bases; unmatched bases: 2. The CDR3 consists of 15 residues. Germline CDR1 and CDR2: SGDLS and YYNGEE. This CDR3 is CASSVASGGTGELFF. CDR3 nucleotides: TGTGCCAGCAGCGTGGCTAGCGGGGGCACCGGGGAGCTGTTTTTT.

The chain couples TRBV9 to TRBJ2-2; 7 nucleotides agree with TRBD2. The CDR3 spans 16 residues. The ends lost 5 bases at V and 4 bases at J; junction bases unmatched: 11. Per germline, CDR1 SGDLS and CDR2 YYNGEE. The CDR3 spells CASRPLGEGGTGELFF. CDR3 DNA sequence: TGTGCCAGCAGACCTCTCGGGGAGGGAGGCACCGGGGAGCTGTTTTTT.

The chain is built from TRBV5-1 and TRBJ1-5, with TRBD1 identical over 11 bases. The trim removed 0 bases at V and 7 bases at J, leaving 3 bases unmatched. The CDR3 is 15 residues long. Per the germline V gene, CDR1 is SGHRS and CDR2 is YFSETQ. CDR3 sequence reads: CASSLGTGGRQPQHF. DNA of the CDR3: TGCGCCAGCAGCTTGGGGACAGGGGGCAGGCAGCCCCAGCATTTT.

This rearrangement joins TRBV5-1 to TRBJ2-1, with 12 bases that match TRBD2. The V gene's germline CDR1 is SGHRS and CDR2 YFSETQ. CDR3 size: 16 residues. The trim removed 4 bases at V and 4 bases at J, leaving 6 bases unmatched. The CDR3 sequence is CASSLQTSGSYNEQFF. For the CDR3, the DNA is TGCGCCAGCAGCCTCCAGACTAGCGGGAGTTACAATGAGCAGTTCTTC.

CDR3 residues: CASSSTGQIYNEQFF. CDR3 DNA: TGCGCCAGCAGCTCGACGGGACAGATCTACAATGAGCAGTTCTTC. The gene calls are TRBV5-1 and TRBJ2-1; 7 bases map to TRBD1. J was trimmed by 3 bases and V by 3 bases; bases with no gene match: 6. The CDR3 spans 15 residues. Germline V gives CDR1 SGHRS, CDR2 YFSETQ. Together with reference TRBV5-1 and TRBJ2-1, the CDR3 gives the full variable domain: KAGVTQTPRYLIKTRGQQVTLSCSPISGHRSVSWYQQTPGQGLQFLFEYFSETQRNKGNFPGRFSGRQFSNSRSEMNVSTLELGDSALYLCASSSTGQIYNEQFFGPGTRLTVL.

V is TRBV7-3 and J is TRBJ2-1; 9 nucleotides agree with TRBD2. CDR1 SGHTA and CDR2 FQGTGA come from the germline V gene. The V gene end was trimmed by 2 bases and the J gene end by 4 bases; junction bases not matched to a gene: 6. The CDR3 has 16 amino acids. In DNA form, the CDR3 reads TGTGCCAGCAGCTTAGACGCGGGGGGGGTTTACAATGAGCAGTTCTTC. Amino acid sequence: CASSLDAGGVYNEQFF.

V gene TRBV5-1 combines with J gene TRBJ2-1; 15 bases fit TRBD2. After removal of 8 bases from V and 2 bases from J, the junction contained 8 bases not matched to a gene. CDR3 size: 17 residues. In germline, CDR1 is SGHRS, CDR2 YFSETQ. CDR3 sequence reads: CASRWTSGRATYNEQFF. For the CDR3, the DNA is TGCGCCAGTCGGTGGACTAGCGGGAGGGCAACCTACAATGAGCAGTTCTTC.

The chain is built from TRBV11-2 and TRBJ1-1, with D hard to call. Germline CDR1 is SGHAT and CDR2 is FQNNGV. The CDR3 spans 14 residues. Trimming stripped 5 bases from V and 1 base from J, with 11 bases between. The CDR3 bases are TGTGCCAGCAGCCCCACCTACGGGAACACTGAAGCTTTCTTT. Its protein is CASSPTYGNTEAFF. Supplemented by reference TRBV11-2 and TRBJ1-1, the full variable domain reads EAGVAQSPRYKIIEKRQSVAFWCNPISGHATLYWYQQILGQGPKLLIQFQNNGVVDDSQLPKDRFSAERLKGVDSTLKIQPAKLEDSAVYLCASSPTYGNTEAFFGQGTRLTVV.